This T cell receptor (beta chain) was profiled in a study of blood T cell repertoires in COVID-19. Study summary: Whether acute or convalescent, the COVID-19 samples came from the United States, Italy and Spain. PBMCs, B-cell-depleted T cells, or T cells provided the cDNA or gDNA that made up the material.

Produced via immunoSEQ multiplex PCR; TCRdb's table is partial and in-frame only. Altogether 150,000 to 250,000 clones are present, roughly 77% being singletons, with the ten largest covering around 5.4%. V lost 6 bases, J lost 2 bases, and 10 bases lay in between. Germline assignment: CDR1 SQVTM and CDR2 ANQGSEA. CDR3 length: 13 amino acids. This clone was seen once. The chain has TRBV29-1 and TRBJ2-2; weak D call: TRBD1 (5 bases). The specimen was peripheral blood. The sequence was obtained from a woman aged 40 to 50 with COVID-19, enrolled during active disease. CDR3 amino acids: CSVSQGNTGELFF. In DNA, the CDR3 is TGCAGCGTGTCCCAGGGAAACACCGGGGAGCTGTTTTTT.